This T cell receptor beta chain was documented in a study of cytomegalovirus exposure and HLA in healthy donors. PCR employed 60 Vbeta and 13 Jbeta primers. Libraries were prepared by immunoSEQ multiplex PCR; TCRdb keeps only in-frame clonotypes and omits some of them. The table has approximately 55,000 clones, about four fifths seen once. Note on this clone: The antigen is undetermined.

Whole-study findings and limits: 150 or so TCR beta chains were listed as cytomegalovirus-associated. Later findings reportedly placed an Asian-associated ancestry cluster below the 666-donor mean for N-insertions.

Germline V CDR1 and CDR2: MNHNS, SASEGT. The CDR3 has 15 amino acids. This sequence was found in a boy younger than 18 in good health and CMV-seropositive. This chain joins TRBV6-1 and TRBJ2-5, with TRBD1 as a possible D gene (6 bases). TRBJ2-7 matches the DNA end more closely, so the J call is doubtful. The sample comprised PBMCs. In DNA form, the CDR3 reads TGTGCCAGCAGTGAAGAGGTAGGGGGCTCCTACGAGCAGTACTTC. Translating gives CASSEEVGGSYEQYF.